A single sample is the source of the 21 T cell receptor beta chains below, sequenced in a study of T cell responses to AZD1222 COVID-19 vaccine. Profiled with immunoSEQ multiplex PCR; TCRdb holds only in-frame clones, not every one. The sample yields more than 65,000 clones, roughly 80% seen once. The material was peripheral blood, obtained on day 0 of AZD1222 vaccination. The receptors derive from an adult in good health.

Written as DNA, the CDR3 is TGTGCCAGCAGCTTACTAGGACTAGCCGCCGGGGAGCTGTTTTTT. Amino acid sequence: CASSLLGLAAGELFF. This chain joins TRBV7-8 and TRBJ2-2, with 8 bases lining up with TRBD2. The CDR3 sequence is 15 residues long. Germline CDR1 is SGHVS and CDR2 is FQNEAQ. The V gene end was trimmed by 2 bases and the J gene end by 6 bases; junction bases not matched to a gene: 5.

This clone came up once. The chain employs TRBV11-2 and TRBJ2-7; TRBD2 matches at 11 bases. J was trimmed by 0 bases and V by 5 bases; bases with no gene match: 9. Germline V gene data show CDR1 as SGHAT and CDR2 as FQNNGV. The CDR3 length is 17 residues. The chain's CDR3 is CASSRRTSGQSSYEQYF. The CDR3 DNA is TGTGCCAGCAGCAGGAGGACTAGCGGGCAGAGCTCCTACGAGCAGTACTTC.

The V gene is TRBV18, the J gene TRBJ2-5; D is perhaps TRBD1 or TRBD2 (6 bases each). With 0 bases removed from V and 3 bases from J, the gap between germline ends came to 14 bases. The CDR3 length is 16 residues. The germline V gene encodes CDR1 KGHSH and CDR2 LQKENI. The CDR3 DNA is TGTGCCAGCTCACCACCGGGGGGCGCGGGTAAAGAGACCCAGTACTTC. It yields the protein CASSPPGGAGKETQYF.

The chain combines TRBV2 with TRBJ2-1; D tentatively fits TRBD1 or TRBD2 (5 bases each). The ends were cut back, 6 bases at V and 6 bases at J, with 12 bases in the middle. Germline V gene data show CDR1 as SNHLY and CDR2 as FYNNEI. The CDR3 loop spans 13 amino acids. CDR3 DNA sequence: TGTGCCAGCAGGTGGGACGGTACCAATGAGCAGTTCTTC. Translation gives CASRWDGTNEQFF.

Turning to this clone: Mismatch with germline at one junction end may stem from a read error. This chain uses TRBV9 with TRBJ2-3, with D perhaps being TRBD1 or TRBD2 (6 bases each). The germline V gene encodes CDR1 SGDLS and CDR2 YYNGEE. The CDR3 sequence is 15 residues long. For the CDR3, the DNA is TGTGCCAGCAGCGTAGGGAACGGGGGCACAGATACGCGGTATTTT. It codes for CASSVGNGGTDTRYF.

In DNA form, the CDR3 reads TGTGCCAGCAGCAGACTAGCGGGAGATTCTACCGGGGAGCTGTTTTTT. Its protein product is CASSRLAGDSTGELFF. The chain recombines TRBV7-9 with TRBJ2-2, with 12 bases that match TRBD2. With 5 bases clipped from V and 5 bases from J, the junction kept 6 bases outside the gene matches. Germline V lookup: CDR1 SEHNR, CDR2 FQNEAQ (reference sequence). The CDR3 has 16 amino acids.

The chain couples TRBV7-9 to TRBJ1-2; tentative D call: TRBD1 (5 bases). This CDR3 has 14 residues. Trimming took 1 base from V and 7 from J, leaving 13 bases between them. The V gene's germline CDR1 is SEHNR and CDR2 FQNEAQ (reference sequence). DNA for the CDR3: TGTGCCAGCAGCTTAGGGCAGGGAGAAAGTGGCTACACCTTC. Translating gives CASSLGQGESGYTF. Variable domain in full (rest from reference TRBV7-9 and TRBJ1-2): DTGVSQNPRHKITKRGQNVTFRCDPISEHNRLYWYRQTLGQGPEFLTYFQNEAQLEKSRLLSDRFSAERPKGSFSTLEIQRTEQGDSAMYLCASSLGQGESGYTFGSGTRLTVV.

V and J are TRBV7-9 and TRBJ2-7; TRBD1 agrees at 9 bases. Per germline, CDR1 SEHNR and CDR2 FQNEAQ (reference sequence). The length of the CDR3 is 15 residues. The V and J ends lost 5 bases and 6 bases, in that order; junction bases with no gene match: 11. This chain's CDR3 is CASSTWTGEGFEQYF. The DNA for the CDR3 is TGTGCCAGCAGCACATGGACAGGGGAGGGGTTCGAGCAGTACTTC.

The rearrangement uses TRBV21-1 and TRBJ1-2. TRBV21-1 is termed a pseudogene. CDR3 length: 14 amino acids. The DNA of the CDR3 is TGTGCCAGCAGCTTCAGGACCACTAACTATGGCTACACCTTC. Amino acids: CASSFRTTNYGYTF.

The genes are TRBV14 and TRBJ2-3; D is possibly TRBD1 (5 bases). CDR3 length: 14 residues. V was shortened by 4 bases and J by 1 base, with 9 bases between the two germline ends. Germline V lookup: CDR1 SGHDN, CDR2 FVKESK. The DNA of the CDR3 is TGTGCCAGCAGCCCCTTGACAGGCACAGATACGCAGTATTTT. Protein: CASSPLTGTDTQYF.

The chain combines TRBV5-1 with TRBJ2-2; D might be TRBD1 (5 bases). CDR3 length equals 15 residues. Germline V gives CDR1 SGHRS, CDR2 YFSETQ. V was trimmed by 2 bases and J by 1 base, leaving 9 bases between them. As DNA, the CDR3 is TGCGCCAGCAGCTTTTCAAGGGGGAACACCGGGGAGCTGTTTTTT. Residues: CASSFSRGNTGELFF.

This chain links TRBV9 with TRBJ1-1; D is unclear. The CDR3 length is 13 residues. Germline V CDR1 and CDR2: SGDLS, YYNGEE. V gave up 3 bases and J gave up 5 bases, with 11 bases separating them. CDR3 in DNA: TGTGCCAGCAGCGAAAGGAGTAAAACTGAAGCTTTCTTT. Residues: CASSERSKTEAFF.

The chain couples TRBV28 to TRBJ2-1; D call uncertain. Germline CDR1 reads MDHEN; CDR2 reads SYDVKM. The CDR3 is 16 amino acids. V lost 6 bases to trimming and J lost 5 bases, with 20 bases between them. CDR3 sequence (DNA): TGTGCCAGCAGCCCCCTTTTGGGCAGAGATGACAATGAGCAGTTCTTC. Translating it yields CASSPLLGRDDNEQFF.

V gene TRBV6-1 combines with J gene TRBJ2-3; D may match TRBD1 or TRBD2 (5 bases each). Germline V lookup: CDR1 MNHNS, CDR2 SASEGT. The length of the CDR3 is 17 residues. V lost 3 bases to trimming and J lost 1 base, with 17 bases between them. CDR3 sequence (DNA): TGTGCCAGCAGTGAGGGACCCGTTTCAGGGCGCACAGATACGCAGTATTTT. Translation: CASSEGPVSGRTDTQYF.

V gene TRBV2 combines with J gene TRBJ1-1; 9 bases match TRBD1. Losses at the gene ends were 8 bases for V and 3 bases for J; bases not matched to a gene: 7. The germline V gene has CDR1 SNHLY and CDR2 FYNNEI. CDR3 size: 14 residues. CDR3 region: CASDRGVMHTEAFF. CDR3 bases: TGTGCCAGCGACAGGGGGGTTATGCACACTGAAGCTTTCTTT.

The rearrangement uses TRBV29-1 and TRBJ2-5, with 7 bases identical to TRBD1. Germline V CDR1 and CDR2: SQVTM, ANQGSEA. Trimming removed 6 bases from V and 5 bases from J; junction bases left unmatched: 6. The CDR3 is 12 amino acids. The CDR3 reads CSVEGATETQYF. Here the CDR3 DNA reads TGCAGCGTAGAGGGGGCAACGGAGACCCAGTACTTC. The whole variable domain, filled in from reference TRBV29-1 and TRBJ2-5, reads SAVISQKPSRDICQRGTSLTIQCQVDSQVTMMFWYRQQPGQSLTLIATANQGSEATYESGFVIDKFPISRPNLTFSTLTVSNMSPEDSSIYLCSVEGATETQYFGPGTRLLVL.

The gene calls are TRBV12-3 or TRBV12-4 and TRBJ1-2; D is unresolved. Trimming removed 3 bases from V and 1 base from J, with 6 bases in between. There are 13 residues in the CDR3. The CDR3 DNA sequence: TGTGCCAGCAGTTTCCCCAATAACTATGGCTACACCTTC. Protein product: CASSFPNNYGYTF.

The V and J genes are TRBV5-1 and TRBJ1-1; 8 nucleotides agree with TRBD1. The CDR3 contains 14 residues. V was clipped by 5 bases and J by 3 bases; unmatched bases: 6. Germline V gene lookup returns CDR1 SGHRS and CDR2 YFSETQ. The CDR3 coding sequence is TGCGCCAGCAGGGAAGGGACAGGAGACACTGAAGCTTTCTTT. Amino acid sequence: CASREGTGDTEAFF.

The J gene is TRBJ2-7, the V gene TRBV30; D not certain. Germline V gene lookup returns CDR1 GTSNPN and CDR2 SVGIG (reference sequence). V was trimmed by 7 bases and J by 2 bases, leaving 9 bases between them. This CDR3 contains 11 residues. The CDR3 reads CAFEVTYEQYF. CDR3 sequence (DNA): TGTGCCTTCGAGGTTACCTACGAGCAGTACTTC.

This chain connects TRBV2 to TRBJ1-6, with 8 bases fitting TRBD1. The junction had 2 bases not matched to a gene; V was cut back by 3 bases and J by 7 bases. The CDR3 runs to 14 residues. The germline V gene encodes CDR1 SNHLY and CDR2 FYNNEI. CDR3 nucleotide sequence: TGTGCCAGCAGTGACCGGACAGGGAATTCACCCCTCCACTTT. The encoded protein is CASSDRTGNSPLHF.

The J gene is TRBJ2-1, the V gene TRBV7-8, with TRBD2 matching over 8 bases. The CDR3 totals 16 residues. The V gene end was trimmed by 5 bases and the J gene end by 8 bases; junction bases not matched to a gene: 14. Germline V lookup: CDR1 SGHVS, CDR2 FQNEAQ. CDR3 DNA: TGTGCCAGCAGCCCCCGAGAGCGGGAGAGGTCCGATGAGCAGTTCTTC. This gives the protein CASSPRERERSDEQFF.